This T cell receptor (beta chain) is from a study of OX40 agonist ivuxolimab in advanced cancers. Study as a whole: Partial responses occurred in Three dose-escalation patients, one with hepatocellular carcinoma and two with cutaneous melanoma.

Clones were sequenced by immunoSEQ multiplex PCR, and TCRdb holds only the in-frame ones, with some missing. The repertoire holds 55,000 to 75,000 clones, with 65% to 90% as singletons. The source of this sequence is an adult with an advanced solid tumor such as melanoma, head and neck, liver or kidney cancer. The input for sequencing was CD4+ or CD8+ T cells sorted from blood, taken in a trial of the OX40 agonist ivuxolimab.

The chain's CDR3 is CASSYGGEQFF. CDR3 nucleotide sequence: TGTGCCAGCAGCTATGGGGGCGAGCAGTTCTTC. This chain links TRBV11-3 with TRBJ2-1, with D perhaps matching TRBD1 (6 bases). The CDR3 spans 11 residues. Trimming took off 4 bases at V and 10 bases at J, with 8 bases between the two ends. Germline lookup yields CDR1 SGHNT and CDR2 YENEEA.